This TCR beta chain was observed in a study of OX40 agonist ivuxolimab in advanced cancers. Sequenced by immunoSEQ multiplex PCR; TCRdb stores in-frame clones only, minus some. The sample lists approximately 39,000 clones; 88% were seen once. Per germline, CDR1 MDHEN and CDR2 SYDVKM. The CDR3 spans 14 residues. The ends were cut back, 3 bases at V and 6 bases at J, with 13 bases in the middle. This sample comprised CD4+ or CD8+ T cells sorted from blood, obtained in a trial of the OX40 agonist ivuxolimab. The receptor comes from an adult with an advanced solid tumor such as melanoma, head and neck, liver or kidney cancer. The V gene is TRBV28, the J gene TRBJ2-3; D perhaps matches TRBD1 (6 bases). The CDR3 here is CASSFINRVDTQYF. CDR3 in DNA: TGTGCCAGCAGTTTTATAAACAGGGTGGATACGCAGTATTTT.